One sample yielded the 20 T cell receptor beta chains listed below, sequenced in a study of blood T cell repertoires in COVID-19. The assay was immunoSEQ multiplex PCR, and TCRdb's table has in-frame clones only and misses some. The sample includes under 550,000 clones, 80% to 90% of them seen just once. Sequenced: peripheral blood. The receptors shown here come from a young man with COVID-19, enrolled during active disease.

The chain links TRBV9 to TRBJ2-1; tentatively, D is TRBD1 (6 bases). Trimming took off 3 bases at V and 7 bases at J, with 14 bases between the two ends. From germline, CDR1 is SGDLS and CDR2 YYNGEE. The CDR3 extends over 14 amino acids. The CDR3 spells CASSDLGQSNEQFF. DNA of the CDR3: TGTGCCAGCAGCGATCTTGGACAGTCGAATGAGCAGTTCTTC.

This clone has only a few counts. DNA for the CDR3: TGTGCCAGTAGAAACCTCGCGGGAGGATTCAGCAATCAGCCCCAGCATTTT. Protein product: CASRNLAGGFSNQPQHF. The rearrangement links TRBV19 to TRBJ1-5, with D unclear. The length of the CDR3 is 17 residues. In germline, CDR1 is LNHDA, CDR2 SQIVND (reference sequence). Trimming pared 6 bases from V and 1 base from J, leaving 19 bases between.

The rearrangement joins TRBV6-1 to TRBJ2-3; 7 nucleotides agree with TRBD1. The V gene's germline CDR1 is MNHNS and CDR2 SASEGT. The CDR3 loop spans 16 amino acids. V was pared by 3 bases and J by 6 bases, with 12 bases of the junction left unmatched. The CDR3 DNA is TGTGCCAGCAGTGATGTAGGGGGCGGTGGGCAGGATACGCAGTATTTT. It yields the protein CASSDVGGGGQDTQYF.

This sequence joins TRBV6-1 and TRBJ2-7; 13 positions match TRBD2. With V trimmed by 4 bases and J by 0 bases, 3 bases remained unmatched. Germline-derived CDR1 and CDR2 are MNHNS and SASEGT. This CDR3 is built from 16 residues. Here the CDR3 reads CASSGTSGGLSYEQYF. The CDR3 DNA is TGTGCCAGCAGTGGGACTAGCGGGGGCCTCTCCTACGAGCAGTACTTC.

The V gene is TRBV19, the J gene TRBJ2-5, with D possibly TRBD2 on 6 matching bases. Germline-derived CDR1 and CDR2 are LNHDA and SQIVND (reference sequence). The CDR3 runs to 15 residues. Trimming shortened V by 7 bases and J by 2 bases, and 17 bases separated the two germline ends. The DNA of the CDR3 is TGTGCCAGTACCCCATGGGCGGGAAATCAAGAGACCCAGTACTTC. Protein: CASTPWAGNQETQYF.

The chain joins TRBV6-6 to TRBJ1-1, with D hard to call. This CDR3 contains 14 residues. Looked up from germline, CDR1 is MNHNY and CDR2 is SVGAGI (reference sequence). V dropped 7 bases and J dropped 1 base, with 13 bases sitting between them. The CDR3: CASMLTGKNTEAFF. Here the CDR3 DNA reads TGTGCCAGCATGTTGACTGGAAAGAACACTGAAGCTTTCTTT.

The chain carries TRBV10-3 and TRBJ2-3, with TRBD2 matching over 9 bases. The CDR3 extends over 12 amino acids. Looked up from germline, CDR1 is ENHRY and CDR2 is SYGVKD. Trimming at V came to 11 bases and at J to 6 bases, leaving 6 bases not matched to a gene. CDR3 in DNA: TGTGCCTCAGCGGGAGGCCCCGATACGCAGTATTTT. Amino acids: CASAGGPDTQYF.

This chain links TRBV5-4 with TRBJ1-6; unclear D gene. Between the trimmed V and J ends, which lost 5 bases and 7 bases, there was a span of 13 bases. The length of the CDR3 is 14 residues. CDR1 SGHNT and CDR2 YYREEE come from the germline V gene (reference sequence). DNA for the CDR3: TGTGCCAGCAGTGCCGGGTCCAGAAATTCACCCCTCCACTTT. Translated: CASSAGSRNSPLHF.

The chain employs TRBV21-1 and TRBJ1-1; TRBD1 is taken as the D call from the table, unchecked against the DNA. TRBV21-1 is shown as a pseudogene. The CDR3 contains 14 residues. The CDR3 protein is CASSQGQGDTEAFF. The CDR3 DNA follows: TGTGCCAGCAGCCAGGGACAGGGGGACACTGAAGCTTTCTTT.

The rearrangement links TRBV11-3 to TRBJ1-1, with D unresolved. In germline, CDR1 is SGHNT, CDR2 YENEEA. Deletions cut 3 bases from V and 4 bases from J, with 12 bases between. This CDR3 has 14 amino acids. The DNA for the CDR3 is TGTGCCAGCAGCTTCGCCAGGCAAGCCACTGAAGCTTTCTTT. Its protein is CASSFARQATEAFF.

This clone was picked up one time. The chain carries TRBV5-1 and TRBJ2-1; TRBD2 matches at 9 bases. Trimming took 4 bases from V and 1 from J; bases not matched to a gene: 15. Germline V gene data show CDR1 as SGHRS and CDR2 as YFSETQ. The CDR3 is 19 residues long. CDR3 sequence (DNA): TGCGCCAGCAGCGAGGGACTGCCTAGCGGGGTTTCTTCCTACAATGAGCAGTTCTTC. It is translated as CASSEGLPSGVSSYNEQFF.

The chain joins TRBV7-8 to TRBJ1-2; D remains ambiguous. The CDR3 has 12 amino acids. Germline CDR1 reads SGHVS; CDR2 reads FQNEAQ. V lost 5 bases and J 4 bases, leaving 8 bases between the germline ends. The chain's CDR3 is CASSQGLYGYTF. As DNA, the CDR3 is TGTGCCAGCAGCCAAGGACTCTATGGCTACACCTTC. Supplemented by reference TRBV7-8 and TRBJ1-2, the full variable domain reads GAGVSQSPRYKVAKRGQDVALRCDPISGHVSLFWYQQALGQGPEFLTYFQNEAQLDKSGLPSDRFFAERPEGSVSTLKIQRTQQEDSAVYLCASSQGLYGYTFGSGTRLTVV.

V gene TRBV5-6 combines with J gene TRBJ2-2; 9 positions match TRBD2. Germline values: CDR1 SGHDT, CDR2 YYEEEE. Trimming at V came to 2 bases and at J to 5 bases, leaving 7 bases not matched to a gene. The CDR3 extends over 16 amino acids. The CDR3 here is CASSLILAGRTGELFF. The CDR3 DNA sequence: TGTGCCAGCAGCTTAATCCTAGCGGGACGAACCGGGGAGCTGTTTTTT.

The rearrangement uses TRBV27 and TRBJ2-7, with TRBD2 identical over 12 bases. With V trimmed by 3 bases and J by 5 bases, 8 bases remained unmatched. This CDR3 contains 16 residues. CDR1 is MNHEY and CDR2 is SMNVEV in the germline V gene (reference sequence). CDR3 DNA sequence: TGTGCCAGCAGTTTCCAGGTGACTAGCGGGAGCAACGAGCAGTACTTC. Protein product: CASSFQVTSGSNEQYF.

The chain couples TRBV6-1 to TRBJ2-5; the D gene is possibly TRBD2 (5 bases). The CDR3 loop spans 14 amino acids. Germline V gives CDR1 MNHNS, CDR2 SASEGT. The V end was cut by 2 bases, the J end by 5 bases, with 12 bases between. The CDR3 loop is CASSEPTRGETQYF. The CDR3 region has the DNA TGTGCCAGCAGTGAACCCACCCGAGGGGAGACCCAGTACTTC.

The chain employs TRBV14 and TRBJ1-1; D not certain. The V end was cut by 1 base, the J end by 4 bases, with 7 bases between. CDR3 length: 13 amino acids. CDR1 and CDR2 from the germline V gene are SGHDN and FVKESK. The CDR3 is CASSQAGFTEAFF. The CDR3 DNA reads TGTGCCAGCAGCCAAGCCGGTTTCACTGAAGCTTTCTTT.

The chain joins TRBV2 to TRBJ2-1, with 8 bases that match TRBD2. Looked up from germline, CDR1 is SNHLY and CDR2 is FYNNEI. CDR3 length: 14 residues. The V and J ends lost 7 bases and 4 bases, in that order; junction bases with no gene match: 6. The CDR3 nucleotides read TGTGCCAGCACCCGTCGGGGGGGGTACAATGAGCAGTTCTTC. It specifies CASTRRGGYNEQFF.

The J gene is TRBJ2-5, the V gene TRBV3-1 (or the pseudogene TRBV3-2), with unresolved D. CDR3 length: 15 residues. The V end was cut by 3 bases, the J end by 3 bases, with 14 bases between. From germline, CDR1 is LGHDT and CDR2 YNNKEL (reference sequence). DNA of the CDR3: TGTGCCAGCAGCCAGCGTACCGGGTCAAAAGAGACCCAGTACTTC. Its translation: CASSQRTGSKETQYF.

The V and J genes are TRBV14 and TRBJ2-7; 7 positions match TRBD1. Losses at the gene ends were 5 bases for V and 2 bases for J; bases not matched to a gene: 6. The V gene's germline CDR1 is SGHDN and CDR2 FVKESK. CDR3 length: 14 residues. This CDR3 reads CASSTRDRPYEQYF. CDR3 nucleotide sequence: TGTGCCAGCAGCACACGGGACAGACCCTACGAGCAGTACTTC.

The rearrangement uses TRBV7-8 and TRBJ1-1; the D is unclear. Between the trimmed V and J ends, which lost 1 base and 0 bases, there was a span of 9 bases. The V gene's germline CDR1 is SGHVS and CDR2 FQNEAQ. The CDR3 extends over 15 amino acids. As DNA, the CDR3 is TGTGCCAGCAGCTTAGGGTCGTACATGAACACTGAAGCTTTCTTT. It specifies CASSLGSYMNTEAFF.